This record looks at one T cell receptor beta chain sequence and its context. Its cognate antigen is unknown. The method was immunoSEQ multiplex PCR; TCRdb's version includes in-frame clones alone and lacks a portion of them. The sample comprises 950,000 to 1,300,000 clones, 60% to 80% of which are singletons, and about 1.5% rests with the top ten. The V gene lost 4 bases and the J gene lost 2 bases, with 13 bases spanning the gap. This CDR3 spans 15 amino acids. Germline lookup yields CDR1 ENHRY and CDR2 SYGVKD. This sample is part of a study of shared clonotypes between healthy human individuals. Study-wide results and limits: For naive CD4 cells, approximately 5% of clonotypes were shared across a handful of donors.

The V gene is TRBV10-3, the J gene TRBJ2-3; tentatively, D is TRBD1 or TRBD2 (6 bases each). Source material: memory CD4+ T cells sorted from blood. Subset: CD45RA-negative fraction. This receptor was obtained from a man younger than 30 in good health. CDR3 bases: TGTGCCATCAGTGTTAACAGGGAGGCCACAGATACGCAGTATTTT. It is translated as CAISVNREATDTQYF.